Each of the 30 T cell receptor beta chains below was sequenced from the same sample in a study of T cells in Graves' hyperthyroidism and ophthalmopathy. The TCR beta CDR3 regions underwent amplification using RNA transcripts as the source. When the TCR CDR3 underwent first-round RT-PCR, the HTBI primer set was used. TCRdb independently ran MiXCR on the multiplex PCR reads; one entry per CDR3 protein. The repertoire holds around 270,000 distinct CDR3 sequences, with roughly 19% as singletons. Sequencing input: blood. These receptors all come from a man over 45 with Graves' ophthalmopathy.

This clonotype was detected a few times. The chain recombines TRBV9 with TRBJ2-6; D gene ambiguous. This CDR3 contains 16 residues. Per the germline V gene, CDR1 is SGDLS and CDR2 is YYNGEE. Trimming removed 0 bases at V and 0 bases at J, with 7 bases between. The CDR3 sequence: CASSVEGVSGANVLTF. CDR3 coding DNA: TGTGCCAGCAGCGTAGAGGGCGTCTCTGGGGCCAACGTCCTGACTTTC.

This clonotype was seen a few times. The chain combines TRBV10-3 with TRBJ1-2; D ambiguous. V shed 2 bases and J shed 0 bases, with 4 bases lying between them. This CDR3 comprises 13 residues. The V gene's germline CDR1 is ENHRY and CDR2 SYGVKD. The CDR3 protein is CAISERANYGYTF. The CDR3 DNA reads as TGTGCCATCAGTGAGAGGGCTAACTATGGCTACACCTTC.

CDR3 sequence: CASSELAGGPRHEQYF. CDR3 DNA: TGTGCCAGCAGTGAACTAGCGGGAGGGCCTAGACACGAGCAGTACTTC. The rearrangement links TRBV2 to TRBJ2-7; 12 bases are shared with TRBD2. J lost 5 bases, V lost 2 bases, and 7 bases had no gene match. The CDR3 sequence is 16 residues long. Germline V gives CDR1 SNHLY, CDR2 FYNNEI. The full variable domain, its missing parts supplied by reference TRBV2 and TRBJ2-7, is EPEVTQTPSHQVTQMGQEVILRCVPISNHLYFYWYRQILGQKVEFLVSFYNNEISEKSEIFDDQFSVERPDGSNFTLKIRSTKLEDSAMYFCASSELAGGPRHEQYFGPGTRLTVT.

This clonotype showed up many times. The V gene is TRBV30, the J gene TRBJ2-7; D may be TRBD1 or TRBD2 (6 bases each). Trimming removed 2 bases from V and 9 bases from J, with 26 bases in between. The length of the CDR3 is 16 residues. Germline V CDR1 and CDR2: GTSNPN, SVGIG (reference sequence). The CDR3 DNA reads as TGTGCCTGGAGTCTTGGAGGGGGGACAAAGGGTAGAAGGCAGTACTTC. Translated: CAWSLGGGTKGRRQYF.

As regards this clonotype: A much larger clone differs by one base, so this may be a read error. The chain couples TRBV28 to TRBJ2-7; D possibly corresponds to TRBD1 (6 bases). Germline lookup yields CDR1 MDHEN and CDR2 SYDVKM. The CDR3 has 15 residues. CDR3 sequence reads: CASRGTGTFIYEQCF. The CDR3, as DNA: TGTGCCAGCAGGGGGACCGGGACATTCATCTACGAGCAGTGCTTC.

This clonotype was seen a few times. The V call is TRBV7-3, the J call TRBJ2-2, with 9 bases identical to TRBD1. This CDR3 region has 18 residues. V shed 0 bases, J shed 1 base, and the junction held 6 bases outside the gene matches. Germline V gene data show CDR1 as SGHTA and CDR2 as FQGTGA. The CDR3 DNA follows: TGTGCCAGCAGCTTAACGTTAAGGACAGGGGAGAACACCGGGGAGCTGTTTTTT. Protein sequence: CASSLTLRTGENTGELFF.

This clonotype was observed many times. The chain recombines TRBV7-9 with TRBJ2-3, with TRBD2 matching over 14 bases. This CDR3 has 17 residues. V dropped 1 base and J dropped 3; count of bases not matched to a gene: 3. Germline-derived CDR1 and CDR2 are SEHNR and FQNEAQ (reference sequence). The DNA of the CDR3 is TGTGCCAGCAGCTTAGTCGGGACTAGCGGGAGAACAGATACGCAGTATTTT. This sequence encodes CASSLVGTSGRTDTQYF.

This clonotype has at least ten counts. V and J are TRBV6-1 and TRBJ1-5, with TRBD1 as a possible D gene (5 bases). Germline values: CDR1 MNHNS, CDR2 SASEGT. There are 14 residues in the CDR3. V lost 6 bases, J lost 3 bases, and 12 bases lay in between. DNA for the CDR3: TGTGCCAGCAGCGACCGACAGAACAATCAGCCCCAGCATTTT. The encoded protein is CASSDRQNNQPQHF.

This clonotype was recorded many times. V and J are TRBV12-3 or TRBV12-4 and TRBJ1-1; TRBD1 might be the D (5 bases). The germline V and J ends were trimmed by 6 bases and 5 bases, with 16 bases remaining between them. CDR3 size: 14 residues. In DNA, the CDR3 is TGTGCCAGCAGGCTGGCGGGAGGGGAGACTGAAGCTTTCTTT. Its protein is CASRLAGGETEAFF.

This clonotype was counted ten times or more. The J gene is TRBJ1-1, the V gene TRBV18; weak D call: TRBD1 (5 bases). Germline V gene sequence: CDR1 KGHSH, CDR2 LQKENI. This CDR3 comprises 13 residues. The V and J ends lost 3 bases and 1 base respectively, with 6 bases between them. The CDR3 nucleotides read TGTGCCAGCTCACCGGACACGAACACTGAAGCTTTCTTT. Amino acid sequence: CASSPDTNTEAFF.

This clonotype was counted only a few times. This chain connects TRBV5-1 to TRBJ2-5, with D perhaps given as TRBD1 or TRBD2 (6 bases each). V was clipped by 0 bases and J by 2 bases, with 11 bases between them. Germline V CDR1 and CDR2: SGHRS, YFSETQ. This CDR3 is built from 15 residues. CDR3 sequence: CASSLARGRQETQYF. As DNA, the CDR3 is TGCGCCAGCAGCTTGGCTCGGGGGCGGCAAGAGACCCAGTACTTC.

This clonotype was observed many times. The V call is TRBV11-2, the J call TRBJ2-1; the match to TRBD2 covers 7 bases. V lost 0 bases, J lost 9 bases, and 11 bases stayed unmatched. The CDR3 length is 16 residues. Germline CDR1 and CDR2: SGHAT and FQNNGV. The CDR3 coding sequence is TGTGCCAGCAGCTTAGACTGGAGGACTAGAGTTGGTGAGCAGTTCTTC. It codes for CASSLDWRTRVGEQFF.

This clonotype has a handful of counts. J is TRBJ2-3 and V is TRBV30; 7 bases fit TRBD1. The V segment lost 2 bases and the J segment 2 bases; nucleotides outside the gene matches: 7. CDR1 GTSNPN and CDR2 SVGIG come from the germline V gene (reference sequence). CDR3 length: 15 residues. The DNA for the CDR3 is TGTGCCTGGAGTCCCCGGACAGGATCCACAGATACGCAGTATTTT. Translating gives CAWSPRTGSTDTQYF.

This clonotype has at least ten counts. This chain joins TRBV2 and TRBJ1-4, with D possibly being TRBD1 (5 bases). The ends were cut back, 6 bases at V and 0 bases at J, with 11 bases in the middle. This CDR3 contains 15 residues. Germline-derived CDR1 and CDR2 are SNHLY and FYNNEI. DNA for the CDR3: TGTGCCAGCAGAAATGGGGGGGCAACTAATGAAAAACTGTTTTTT. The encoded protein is CASRNGGATNEKLFF.

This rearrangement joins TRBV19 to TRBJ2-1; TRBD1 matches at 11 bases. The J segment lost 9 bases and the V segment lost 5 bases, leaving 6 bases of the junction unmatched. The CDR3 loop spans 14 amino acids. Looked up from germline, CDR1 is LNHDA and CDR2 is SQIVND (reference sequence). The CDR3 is CASSVGQGAVEQFF. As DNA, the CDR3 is TGTGCCAGTAGTGTAGGACAGGGGGCGGTTGAGCAGTTCTTC.

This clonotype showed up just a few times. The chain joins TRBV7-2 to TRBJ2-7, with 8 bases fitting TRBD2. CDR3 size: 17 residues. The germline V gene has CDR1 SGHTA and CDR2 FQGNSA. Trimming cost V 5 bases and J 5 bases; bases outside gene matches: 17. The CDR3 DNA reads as TGTGCCAGCAGCCCGGAAGGACTAGCTCTCGGGGGAGACGAGCAGTACTTC. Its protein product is CASSPEGLALGGDEQYF.

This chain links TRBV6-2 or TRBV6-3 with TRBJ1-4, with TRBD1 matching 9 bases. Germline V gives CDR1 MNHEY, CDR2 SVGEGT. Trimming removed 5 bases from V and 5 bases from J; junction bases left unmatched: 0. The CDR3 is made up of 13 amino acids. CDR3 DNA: TGTGCCAGCAGTGACAGGGGGAATGAAAAACTGTTTTTT. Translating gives CASSDRGNEKLFF.

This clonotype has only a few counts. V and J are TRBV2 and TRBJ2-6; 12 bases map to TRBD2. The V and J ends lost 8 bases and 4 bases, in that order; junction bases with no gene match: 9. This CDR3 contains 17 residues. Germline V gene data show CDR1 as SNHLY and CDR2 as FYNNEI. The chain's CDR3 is CASHGLAGTRGANVLTF. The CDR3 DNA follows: TGTGCCAGCCACGGACTAGCGGGGACCAGAGGGGCCAACGTCCTGACTTTC.

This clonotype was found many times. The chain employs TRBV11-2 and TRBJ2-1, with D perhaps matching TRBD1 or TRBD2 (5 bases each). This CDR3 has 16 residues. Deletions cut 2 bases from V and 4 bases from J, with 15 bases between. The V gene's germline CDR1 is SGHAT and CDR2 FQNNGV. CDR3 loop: CASSLMSRGAYNEQFF. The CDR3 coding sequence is TGTGCCAGCAGCTTAATGAGCCGAGGGGCTTACAATGAGCAGTTCTTC.

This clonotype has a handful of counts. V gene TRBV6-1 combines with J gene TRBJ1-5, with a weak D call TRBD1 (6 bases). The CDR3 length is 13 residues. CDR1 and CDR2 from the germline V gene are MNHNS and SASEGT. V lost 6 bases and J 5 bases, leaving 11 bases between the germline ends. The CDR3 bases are TGTGCCAGCAGGGGCGCAGGGGATCAGCCCCAGCATTTT. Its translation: CASRGAGDQPQHF.

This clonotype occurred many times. Here the CDR3 reads CASSLSAGEFGYTF. The CDR3 DNA reads as TGTGCCAGCAGTTTATCGGCAGGGGAATTTGGCTACACCTTC. The chain carries TRBV28 and TRBJ1-2; the D gene is possibly TRBD1 (6 bases). Germline V gene data show CDR1 as MDHEN and CDR2 as SYDVKM. Between the trimmed V and J ends, which lost 1 base and 7 bases, there was a span of 13 bases. The CDR3 sequence is 14 residues long.

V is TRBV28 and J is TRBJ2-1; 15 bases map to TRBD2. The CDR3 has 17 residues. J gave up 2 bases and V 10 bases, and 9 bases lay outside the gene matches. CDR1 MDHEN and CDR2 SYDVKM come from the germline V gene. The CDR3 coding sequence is TGTGCCACCGGGGGGGGACTAGCGGGAGGAACCTACAATGAGCAGTTCTTC. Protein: CATGGGLAGGTYNEQFF.

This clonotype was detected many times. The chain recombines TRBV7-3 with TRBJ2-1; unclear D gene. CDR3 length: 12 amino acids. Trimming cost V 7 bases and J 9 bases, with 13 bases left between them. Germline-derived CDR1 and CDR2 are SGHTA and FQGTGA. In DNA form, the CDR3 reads TGTGCCAGCAAAGGGCCCCGCAGTGAGCAGTTCTTC. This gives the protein CASKGPRSEQFF.

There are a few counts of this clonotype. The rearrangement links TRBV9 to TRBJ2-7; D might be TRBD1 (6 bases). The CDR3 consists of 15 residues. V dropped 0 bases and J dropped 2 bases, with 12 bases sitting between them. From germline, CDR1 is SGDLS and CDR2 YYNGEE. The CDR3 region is CASSVAIGGAYEQYF. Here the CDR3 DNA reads TGTGCCAGCAGCGTAGCCATAGGGGGAGCCTACGAGCAGTACTTC.

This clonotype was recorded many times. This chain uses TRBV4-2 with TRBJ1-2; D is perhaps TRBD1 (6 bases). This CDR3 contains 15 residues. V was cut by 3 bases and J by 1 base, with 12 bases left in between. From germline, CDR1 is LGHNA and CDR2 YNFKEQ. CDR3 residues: CASSHRLDSNYGYTF. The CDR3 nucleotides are TGTGCCAGCAGCCATCGGCTGGACAGTAACTATGGCTACACCTTC.

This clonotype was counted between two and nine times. CDR3 in DNA: TGTGCCAGCAATCAGGGGTACACCGGGGAGCTGTTTTTT. Translated: CASNQGYTGELFF. The chain employs TRBV6-1 and TRBJ2-2; tentatively, D is TRBD1 (6 bases). This CDR3 is 13 amino acids long. V lost 7 bases and J lost 3, with 9 bases in between. The germline V gene encodes CDR1 MNHNS and CDR2 SASEGT.

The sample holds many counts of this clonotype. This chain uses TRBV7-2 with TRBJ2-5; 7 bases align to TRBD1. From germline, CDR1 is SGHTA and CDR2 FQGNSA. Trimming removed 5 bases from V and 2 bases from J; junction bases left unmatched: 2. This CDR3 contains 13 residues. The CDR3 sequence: CASSRGQQETQYF. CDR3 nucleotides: TGTGCCAGCAGCCGGGGACAGCAAGAGACCCAGTACTTC. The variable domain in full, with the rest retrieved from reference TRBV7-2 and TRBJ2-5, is GAGVSQSPSNKVTEKGKDVELRCDPISGHTALYWYRQSLGQGLEFLIYFQGNSAPDKSGLPSDRFSAERTGGSVSTLTIQRTQQEDSAVYLCASSRGQQETQYFGPGTRLLVL.

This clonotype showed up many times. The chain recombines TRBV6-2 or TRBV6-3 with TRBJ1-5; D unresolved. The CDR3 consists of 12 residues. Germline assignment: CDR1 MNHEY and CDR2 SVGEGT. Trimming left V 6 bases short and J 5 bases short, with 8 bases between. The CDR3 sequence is CASSPPHQPQHF. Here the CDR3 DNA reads TGTGCCAGCAGCCCGCCCCATCAGCCCCAGCATTTT.

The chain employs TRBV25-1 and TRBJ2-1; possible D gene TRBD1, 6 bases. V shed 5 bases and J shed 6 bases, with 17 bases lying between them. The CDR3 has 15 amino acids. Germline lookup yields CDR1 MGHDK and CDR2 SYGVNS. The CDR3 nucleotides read TGTGCCAGCAGTCTCTCCGAACAGGGCACCAATGAGCAGTTCTTC. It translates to CASSLSEQGTNEQFF.

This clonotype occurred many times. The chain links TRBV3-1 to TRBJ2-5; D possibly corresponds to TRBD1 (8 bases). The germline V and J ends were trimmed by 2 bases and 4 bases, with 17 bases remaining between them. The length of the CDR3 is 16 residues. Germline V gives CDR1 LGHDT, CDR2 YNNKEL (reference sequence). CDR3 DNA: TGTGCCAGCAGCCAAAGGACAGGGAGGGGCTTAGAGACCCAGTACTTC. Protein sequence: CASSQRTGRGLETQYF.